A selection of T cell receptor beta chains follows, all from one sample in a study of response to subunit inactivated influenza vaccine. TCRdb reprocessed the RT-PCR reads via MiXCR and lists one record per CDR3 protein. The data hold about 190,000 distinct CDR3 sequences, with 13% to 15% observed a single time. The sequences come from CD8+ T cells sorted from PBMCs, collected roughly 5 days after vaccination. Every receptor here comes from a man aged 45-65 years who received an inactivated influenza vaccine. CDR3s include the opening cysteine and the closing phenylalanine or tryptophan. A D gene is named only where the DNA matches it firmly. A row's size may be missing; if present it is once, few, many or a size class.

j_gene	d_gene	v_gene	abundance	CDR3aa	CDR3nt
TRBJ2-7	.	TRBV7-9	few	CASSFHAYEQYF	TGTGCCAGCAGCTTCCATGCCTACGAGCAGTACTTC
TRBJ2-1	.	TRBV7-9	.	CASSPVRRNNEQFF	TGTGCCAGCAGCCCCGTCCGGCGGAACAATGAGCAGTTCTTC
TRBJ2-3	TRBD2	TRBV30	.	CAWSWLAGTDTQYF	TGTGCCTGGAGTTGGCTAGCGGGAACAGATACGCAGTATTTT
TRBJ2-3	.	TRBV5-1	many	CASRPLPGSDTQYF	TGCGCCAGCAGGCCTCTCCCAGGGTCAGATACGCAGTATTTT
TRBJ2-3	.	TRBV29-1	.	CSVDVVPGQGTDTQYF	TGCAGCGTTGATGTTGTGCCTGGACAAGGCACAGATACGCAGTATTTT
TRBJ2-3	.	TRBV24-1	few	CATSDFVAGTDTQYF	TGTGCCACCAGTGATTTCGTCGCAGGCACAGATACGCAGTATTTT
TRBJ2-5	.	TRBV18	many	CASSPPDSIRSETQYF	TGTGCCAGCTCACCACCGGACTCTATACGGTCCGAGACCCAGTACTTC
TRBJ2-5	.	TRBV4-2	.	CASSQEADGSETQYF	TGTGCCAGCAGCCAAGAGGCGGATGGGTCAGAGACCCAGTACTTC
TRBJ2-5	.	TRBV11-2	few	CASSLYPTDQETQYF	TGTGCCAGCAGCTTATACCCGACAGACCAAGAGACCCAGTACTTC
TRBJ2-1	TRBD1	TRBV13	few	CASSSADPGQGSYNEQFF	TGTGCCAGCAGCTCAGCGGACCCGGGACAGGGTTCCTACAATGAGCAGTTCTTC
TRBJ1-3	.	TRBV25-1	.	CASSRSLGNTIYF	TGTGCCAGCAGTCGGAGTCTCGGAAACACCATATATTTT
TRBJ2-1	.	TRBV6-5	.	CASSWGVGANEQFF	TGTGCCAGCAGTTGGGGGGTCGGGGCGAATGAGCAGTTCTTC
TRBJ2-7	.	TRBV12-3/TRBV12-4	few	CASSLVGSPDYEQYF	TGTGCCAGCAGTTTAGTCGGTTCGCCAGACTACGAGCAGTACTTC
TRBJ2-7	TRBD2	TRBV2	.	CASSDPSGRAYEQYF	TGTGCCAGCAGTGATCCTAGCGGGAGGGCCTACGAGCAGTACTTC
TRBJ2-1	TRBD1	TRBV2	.	CASPKPGTGLYNEQFF	TGTGCCAGCCCTAAACCCGGGACAGGGTTGTACAATGAGCAGTTCTTC
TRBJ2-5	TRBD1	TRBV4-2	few	CASSQASGGLETQYF	TGTGCCAGCAGCCAAGCCTCAGGGGGATTAGAGACCCAGTACTTC
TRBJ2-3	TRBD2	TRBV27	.	CASRGTSSYTDTQYF	TGTGCCAGCAGAGGGACTAGCAGTTACACAGATACGCAGTATTTT
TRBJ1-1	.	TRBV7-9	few	CASSSSGYTEAFF	TGTGCCAGCAGCTCCTCGGGGTACACTGAAGCTTTCTTT
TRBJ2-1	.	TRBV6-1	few	CASNPLGGPPYNEQFF	TGTGCCAGCAACCCACTAGGGGGACCTCCCTACAATGAGCAGTTCTTC
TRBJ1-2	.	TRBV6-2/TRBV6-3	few	CASSYGKANYGYTF	TGTGCCAGCAGTTACGGGAAAGCTAACTATGGCTACACCTTC
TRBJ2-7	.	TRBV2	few	CASSEGTYEFSYEQYF	TGTGCCAGCAGCGAAGGGACTTACGAATTCTCCTACGAGCAGTACTTC
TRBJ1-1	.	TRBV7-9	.	CASSPGASWNTEAFF	TGTGCCAGCAGCCCAGGGGCTAGCTGGAACACTGAAGCTTTCTTT
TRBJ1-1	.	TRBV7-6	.	CASSLWENTEAFF	TGTGCCAGCAGCTTATGGGAGAACACTGAAGCTTTCTTT
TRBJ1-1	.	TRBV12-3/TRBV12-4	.	CASSPSTTFNTEAFF	TGTGCCAGCAGTCCATCCACGACCTTTAACACTGAAGCTTTCTTT
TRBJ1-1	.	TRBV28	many	CASSLWFKGNTEAFF	TGTGCCAGCAGTTTATGGTTTAAGGGGAACACTGAAGCTTTCTTT
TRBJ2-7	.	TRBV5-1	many	CASSLRAGGYYEQYF	TGCGCCAGCAGCCTCCGGGCAGGGGGGTACTACGAGCAGTACTTC
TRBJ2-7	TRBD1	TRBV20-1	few	CSASFGTGGYEQYF	TGCAGTGCTAGTTTCGGGACAGGGGGCTACGAGCAGTACTTC
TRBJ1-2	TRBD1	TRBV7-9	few	CASSRSRDRVDYGYTF	TGTGCCAGCAGCCGGTCCCGGGACAGGGTGGACTATGGCTACACCTTC
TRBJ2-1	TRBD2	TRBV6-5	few	CASSYAAGGGHEQFF	TGTGCCAGCAGTTATGCAGCGGGGGGGGGCCATGAGCAGTTCTTC
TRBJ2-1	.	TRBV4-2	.	CASSQDFGSPYQLGYEQFF	TGTGCCAGCAGCCAAGATTTCGGGTCCCCCTATCAATTGGGGTATGAGCAGTTCTTC
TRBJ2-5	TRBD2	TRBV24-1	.	CATSDTSGGKETQYF	TGTGCCACCAGTGATACTAGCGGGGGAAAAGAGACCCAGTACTTC
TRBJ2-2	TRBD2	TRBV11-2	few	CASSLWVSGRATTGELFF	TGTGCCAGCAGCTTATGGGTTAGCGGGAGGGCGACCACCGGGGAGCTGTTTTTT
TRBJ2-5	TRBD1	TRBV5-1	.	CASSPPHFGDSYRETQYF	TGCGCCAGCAGCCCACCCCACTTTGGGGACAGCTATCGAGAGACCCAGTACTTC
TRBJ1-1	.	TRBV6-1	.	CASSEAPGALAEAFF	TGTGCCAGCAGTGAAGCGCCAGGAGCTCTCGCTGAAGCTTTCTTT
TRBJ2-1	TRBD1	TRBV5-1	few	CASSQQGQGSSYNEQFF	TGCGCCAGCAGCCAGCAAGGACAGGGGAGCTCCTACAATGAGCAGTTCTTC
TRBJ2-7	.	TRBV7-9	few	CASSSAGVFPYEQYF	TGTGCCAGCAGTTCGGCAGGGGTTTTCCCCTACGAGCAGTACTTC
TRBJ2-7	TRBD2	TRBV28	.	CASSSPIAGRSAADYEQYF	TGTGCCAGCAGCTCCCCTATAGCGGGACGATCCGCAGCGGACTACGAGCAGTACTTC
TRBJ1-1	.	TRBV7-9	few	CASSSGGLEAFF	TGTGCCAGCAGCTCGGGCGGACTTGAAGCTTTCTTT
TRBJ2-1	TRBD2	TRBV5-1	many	CASSLAGLDNEQFF	TGCGCCAGCAGCTTGGCGGGACTAGACAATGAGCAGTTCTTC
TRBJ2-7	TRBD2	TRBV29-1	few	CSVGGGTPNEQYF	TGCAGCGTGGGGGGGGGGACCCCCAACGAGCAGTACTTC
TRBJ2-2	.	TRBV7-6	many	CASSIGTNGELFF	TGTGCCAGCAGCATCGGGACGAACGGGGAGCTGTTTTTT
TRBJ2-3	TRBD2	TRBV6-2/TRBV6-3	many	CASSYPVETSGSRYTQYF	TGTGCCAGCAGTTACCCCGTCGAGACTAGCGGGAGCCGTTATACGCAGTATTTT
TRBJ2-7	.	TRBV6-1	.	CASSDTGIGYEQYF	TGTGCCAGCAGTGATACAGGTATCGGCTACGAGCAGTACTTC
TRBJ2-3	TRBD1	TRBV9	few	CASSVAGTGFTDTQYF	TGTGCCAGCAGCGTCGCCGGGACAGGGTTTACAGATACGCAGTATTTT
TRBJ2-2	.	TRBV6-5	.	CASSEKGGELFF	TGTGCCAGCAGTGAGAAGGGCGGGGAGCTGTTTTTT
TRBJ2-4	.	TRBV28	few	CASSDRFLAKNIQYF	TGTGCCAGCAGCGACAGGTTTTTGGCCAAAAACATTCAGTACTTC
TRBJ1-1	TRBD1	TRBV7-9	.	CASSIDRASVKAFF	TGTGCCAGCAGCATCGACAGGGCTAGTGTTAAAGCTTTCTTT
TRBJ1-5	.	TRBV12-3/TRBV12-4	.	CASSLEDSNQPQHF	TGTGCCAGCAGTTTGGAGGACAGCAATCAGCCCCAGCATTTT
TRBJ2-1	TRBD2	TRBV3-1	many	CASSQEWAGDRFAYNEQFF	TGTGCCAGCAGCCAAGAATGGGCGGGAGATCGTTTTGCCTACAATGAGCAGTTCTTC
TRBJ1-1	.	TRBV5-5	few	CASSTGRYTEAFF	TGTGCCAGCAGCACGGGACGGTACACTGAAGCTTTCTTT
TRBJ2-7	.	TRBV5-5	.	CASSLFSGSTYEQYF	TGTGCCAGCAGCTTGTTCTCGGGGTCCACTTACGAGCAGTACTTC
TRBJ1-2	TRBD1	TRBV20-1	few	CSARSPTGVGYTF	TGCAGTGCTAGAAGCCCGACAGGGGTTGGCTACACCTTC
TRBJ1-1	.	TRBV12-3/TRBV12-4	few	CASSFSPVEAFF	TGTGCCAGCAGTTTTTCCCCGGTCGAAGCTTTCTTT
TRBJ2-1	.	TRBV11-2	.	CASSSLRNEQFF	TGTGCCAGCAGCTCGCTGAGGAATGAGCAGTTCTTC
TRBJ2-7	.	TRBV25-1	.	CASSGGQGPYYEQYF	TGTGCCAGTTCTGGGGGTCAGGGGCCCTACTACGAGCAGTACTTC